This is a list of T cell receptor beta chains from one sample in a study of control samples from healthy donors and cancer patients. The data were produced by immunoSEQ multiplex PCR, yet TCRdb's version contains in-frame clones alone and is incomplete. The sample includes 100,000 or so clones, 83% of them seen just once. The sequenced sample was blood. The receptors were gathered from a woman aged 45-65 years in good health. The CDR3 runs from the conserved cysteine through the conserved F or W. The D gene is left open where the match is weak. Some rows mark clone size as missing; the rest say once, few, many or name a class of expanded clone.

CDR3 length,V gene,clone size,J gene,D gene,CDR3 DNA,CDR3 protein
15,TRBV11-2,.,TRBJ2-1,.,TGTGCCAGTAGCAAGGAGGGGGAGTGGCGCAATGAGCAGTTCTTC,CASSKEGEWRNEQFF
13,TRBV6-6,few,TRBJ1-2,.,TGTGCCAGCAGCCCAAGCCCCAACTATGGCTACACCTTC,CASSPSPNYGYTF
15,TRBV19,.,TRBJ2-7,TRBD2,TGTGCCAGTAGTGGGGCGGGGGGATCGATCTACGAGCAGTACTTC,CASSGAGGSIYEQYF
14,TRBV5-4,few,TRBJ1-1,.,TGTGCCAGCAGCTTTTCACAGGGGAACACTGAAGCTTTCTTT,CASSFSQGNTEAFF
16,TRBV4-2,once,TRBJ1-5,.,TGTGCCAGCAGCCAAGAGGCGGGTGGGCGCAATCAGCCCCAGCATTTT,CASSQEAGGRNQPQHF
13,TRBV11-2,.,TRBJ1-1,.,TGTGCCAGCAATGAGGGCTCAAACACTGAAGCTTTCTTT,CASNEGSNTEAFF
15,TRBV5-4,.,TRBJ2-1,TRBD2,TGTGCCAGCAGCGGCAGCGGGGTAACCTACAATGAGCAGTTCTTC,CASSGSGVTYNEQFF
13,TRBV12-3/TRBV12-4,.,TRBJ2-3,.,TGTGCCAGCAGTTTAACTAGCACAGATACGCAGTATTTT,CASSLTSTDTQYF
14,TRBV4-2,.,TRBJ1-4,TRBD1,TGTGCCAGCAGCCGTGGGACAGAGAATGAAAAACTGTTTTTT,CASSRGTENEKLFF
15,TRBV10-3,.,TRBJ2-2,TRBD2,TGTGCCCTGTCGGAGCGGGAGGGAGCCACCGGGGAGCTGTTTTTT,CALSEREGATGELFF
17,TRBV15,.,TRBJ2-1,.,TGTGCCACCAGCAGAGTCCCCCCGGATAGGTCCTACAATGAGCAGTTCTTC,CATSRVPPDRSYNEQFF
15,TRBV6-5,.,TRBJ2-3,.,TGTGCCAGCAGTTACTCACGCTGGCAGCCGGATACGCAGTATTTT,CASSYSRWQPDTQYF
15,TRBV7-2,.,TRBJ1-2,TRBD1,TGTGCCAGCAGCTCCCCAGGGGGAGTGGACTATGGCTACACCTTC,CASSSPGGVDYGYTF
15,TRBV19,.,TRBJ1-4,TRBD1,TGTGCCAGTAGAACATGGGGACAGGGGGTTGAAAAACTGTTTTTT,CASRTWGQGVEKLFF
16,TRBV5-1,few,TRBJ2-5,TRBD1,TGCGCCAGCAGCTTGGTGATGACAGGGAAGGGAGAGACCCAGTACTTC,CASSLVMTGKGETQYF
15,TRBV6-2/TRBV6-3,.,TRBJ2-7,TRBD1,TGTGCCAGCAGTTATCCCGACAGGGGCTCCTACGAGCAGTACTTC,CASSYPDRGSYEQYF